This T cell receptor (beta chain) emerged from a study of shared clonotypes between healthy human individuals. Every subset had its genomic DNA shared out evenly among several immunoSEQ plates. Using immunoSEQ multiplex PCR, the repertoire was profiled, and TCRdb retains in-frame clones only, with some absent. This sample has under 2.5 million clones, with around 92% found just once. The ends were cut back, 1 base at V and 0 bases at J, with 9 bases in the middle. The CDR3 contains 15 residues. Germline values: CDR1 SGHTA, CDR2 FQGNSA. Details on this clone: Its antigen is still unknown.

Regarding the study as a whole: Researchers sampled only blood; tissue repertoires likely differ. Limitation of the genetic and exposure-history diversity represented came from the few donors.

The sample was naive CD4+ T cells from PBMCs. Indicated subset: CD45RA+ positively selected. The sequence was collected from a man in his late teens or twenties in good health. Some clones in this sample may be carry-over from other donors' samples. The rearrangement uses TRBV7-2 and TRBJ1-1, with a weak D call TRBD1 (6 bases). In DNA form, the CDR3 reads TGTGCCAGCAGCTTAGACAGGGAAATGAACACTGAAGCTTTCTTT. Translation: CASSLDREMNTEAFF.